Listed below are T cell receptor beta chains from one sample, sequenced in a study of cytomegalovirus exposure and HLA in healthy donors. TCRdb's table, derived via immunoSEQ multiplex PCR, lists solely in-frame clones and lacks some. The sample lists 100,000 to 120,000 clones, 60% to 85% seen once, with 1.3% in the top ten. The sequencing input was PBMCs. These receptor sequences come from a woman in her thirties in good health and CMV-seronegative. The CDR3 runs from the conserved cysteine through the conserved F or W. A D gene is named only where the DNA matches it firmly. A row's size may be missing; if present it is once, few, many or a size class.

length: 14
V: TRBV4-1
J: TRBJ2-7
D: TRBD2
size: -
CDR3: CASSQVTLANEQYF

length: 18
V: TRBV4-3
J: TRBJ2-3
D: TRBD1
size: -
CDR3: CASSQEGARGLSTDTQYF

length: 14
V: TRBV4-3
J: TRBJ2-1
D: -
size: -
CDR3: CASSQDREDNEQFF

length: 13
V: TRBV7-3
J: TRBJ1-1
D: -
size: -
CDR3: CASSSGQNTEAFF

length: 17
V: TRBV4-2
J: TRBJ2-3
D: -
size: few
CDR3: CASSQELRGLSTDTQYF

length: 12
V: TRBV30
J: TRBJ2-2
D: -
size: -
CDR3: CAWNRATGELFF

length: 16
V: TRBV14
J: TRBJ2-1
D: TRBD2
size: -
CDR3: CASSQWGGRGYNEQFF

length: 18
V: TRBV5-1
J: TRBJ1-1
D: -
size: few
CDR3: CASSPATGGGVLNTEAFF

length: 14
V: TRBV7-2
J: TRBJ2-5
D: -
size: many
CDR3: CASRRDRLIETQYF

length: 13
V: TRBV7-9
J: TRBJ1-2
D: -
size: -
CDR3: CASSPDRSIGYTF

length: 14
V: TRBV7-8
J: TRBJ2-5
D: -
size: once
CDR3: CASSLEQGAETQYF

length: 17
V: TRBV9
J: TRBJ1-1
D: -
size: -
CDR3: CASSEGAGRGRNTEAFF

length: 16
V: TRBV5-1
J: TRBJ2-7
D: TRBD1
size: -
CDR3: CASSLSPGTAAYEQYF